This T cell receptor (beta chain) was identified in a study of molecular identifiers for immune sequencing clone quantification. A CD8+CD4-CCR7+CD45RA+ phenotype served as the sorting definition for naive CD8 T cells. TCRdb reprocessed the PCR reads with MiXCR, giving one entry per CDR3 protein. The sample lists about 320,000 distinct CDR3 sequences; about a fifth were seen once. The CDR3 totals 14 residues. Trimming took 1 base from V and 6 from J, leaving 9 bases between them. Germline V gene data show CDR1 as SGHAT and CDR2 as FQNNGV. This clonotype was recorded many times. The TCR originated in a human donor in good health. Some libraries in this study had Jurkat cell RNA spiked in. Sequencing used naive CD8+ T cells from blood, with Jurkat cell RNA spiked in. Subset in this sample: FACS-sorted CD8+CD4-CCR7+CD45RA+ naive T cells. The chain has TRBV11-2 and TRBJ2-2, with a tentative D call TRBD1 (5 bases). The CDR3 DNA follows: TGTGCCAGCAGCTTAGGTGGACAAGCCGGGGAGCTGTTTTTT. It yields the protein CASSLGGQAGELFF.